This TCR beta chain came from a study of cytomegalovirus exposure and HLA in healthy donors. Points from the study as a whole: Specificity for CMV antigens was confirmed in vitro for a few of the CMV-associated chains. Subsequent analysis of the approximately 120 validation repertoires found a tendency for first-cohort TCR clusters to co-occur. The study flagged some 170 TCR beta chains as cytomegalovirus-associated.

Turning to this clone: Its target is not known.

The donors were part of the validation cohort, which consisted of 120 subjects and was separate from the first cohort of 666 subjects. Some clones are missing from TCRdb's copy, which holds only in-frame ones; the method was immunoSEQ multiplex PCR. The sample lists around 150,000 clones, around four fifths occurring once. The material sequenced was PBMCs. The clonotype originates from a man aged 25-40 years in good health and CMV-seropositive.

CDR3 sequence (DNA): TGTGCCAGCAGCACGACAGGGGGCTACGAGCAGTACTTC. Its translation is CASSTTGGYEQYF. The J gene is TRBJ2-7, the V gene TRBV7-2; 9 bases are a match to TRBD1. Trimming at V came to 5 bases and at J to 3 bases, leaving 2 bases not matched to a gene. The CDR3 contains 13 residues. Looked up from germline, CDR1 is SGHTA and CDR2 is FQGNSA.